This TCR beta chain was observed in a study of blood T cell repertoires in COVID-19. This clone occurred a few times. J lost 8 bases, V lost 0 bases, and 9 bases had no gene match. The germline V gene has CDR1 LGHDT and CDR2 YNNKEL (reference sequence). The CDR3 is 15 residues long. Clones were read by immunoSEQ multiplex PCR, and TCRdb kept only the in-frame ones, dropping some. The sample yields approximately 120,000 clones, 85% to 90% seen once. Sequenced sample: peripheral blood. The chain is built from TRBV3-1 (or the pseudogene TRBV3-2) and TRBJ1-2; TRBD1 agrees at 7 bases. The source is a human donor in a cohort sampled during active COVID-19. The CDR3, as DNA: TGTGCCAGCAGCCAAGAGGACAGGCCGTCAAAGGGCTACACCTTC. Its protein is CASSQEDRPSKGYTF.